This T cell receptor beta chain was obtained from a study of Graves' ophthalmopathy and Graves' hyperthyroidism. RNA transcripts provided the template for amplifying TCR beta CDR3 regions. First-round RT-PCR with HTBI primers preceded a second-round multiplex PCR. One entry per CDR3 protein, called by TCRdb with MiXCR from the multiplex PCR reads. The sample yields under 350,000 distinct CDR3 sequences, under 20% seen once. The sample holds many counts of this clonotype. Its target is not known. The CDR3 totals 14 residues. V was cut by 6 bases and J by 3 bases, with 15 bases left in between. The germline gives CDR1 SEHNR, CDR2 FQNEAQ (reference sequence). Patients were left out if they had other autoimmune diseases, uncontrolled infections, pregnancy or lactation. The diagnosis was founded upon clinical symptoms, serum thyroxine, TRAb, thyroid ultrasound and orbital computed tomography. PBMCs were isolated by Ficoll-Paque density gradient centrifugation, using roughly 9.7 ml of fresh peripheral blood as the starting material.

The study's findings and limits: Detection in blood was also observed for most expanded thyroid clonotypes above 0.001 frequency.

The sequenced sample was peripheral blood. This clonotype was obtained from an adult man with Graves' ophthalmopathy. This chain connects TRBV7-9 to TRBJ2-7; TRBD1 is a possible D gene (5 bases). The CDR3 DNA is TGTGCCAGCAGTAGCCCCCCGGACAACTACGAGCAGTACTTC. It yields the protein CASSSPPDNYEQYF.